These 31 T cell receptor beta chains originate from one sample sequenced in a study of blood T cell repertoires in COVID-19. Libraries were prepared by immunoSEQ multiplex PCR; TCRdb keeps only in-frame clonotypes and omits some of them. The table has under 250,000 clones, around 80% seen once; the top ten hold roughly 3.4%. Sequencing input: peripheral blood. Receptors originate from a woman between 18 and 30 years old with acute or convalescent COVID-19.

The V and J genes are TRBV7-2 and TRBJ1-6; D possibly corresponds to TRBD1 (6 bases). The CDR3 has 12 residues. Germline CDR1 reads SGHTA; CDR2 reads FQGNSA. The ends were cut back, 5 bases at V and 17 bases at J, with 16 bases in the middle. CDR3 amino acids: CASSPGTPLFHF. In nucleotides, the CDR3 is TGTGCCAGCAGCCCCGGGACACCTTTATTCCACTTT.

This sequence joins TRBV14 and TRBJ2-1; TRBD2 aligns across 12 bases. This CDR3 is 19 amino acids long. From germline, CDR1 is SGHDN and CDR2 FVKESK. J was trimmed by 3 bases and V by 1 base; bases with no gene match: 10. The CDR3 nucleotides are TGTGCCAGCAGCCAAGGGGCTAGCGGGAGGGGGGTAAGCTACAATGAGCAGTTCTTC. It is translated as CASSQGASGRGVSYNEQFF.

The V gene is TRBV6-5, the J gene TRBJ1-2, with 7 bases lining up with TRBD1. This CDR3 has 14 residues. Trimming at V came to 6 bases and at J to 1 base, leaving 5 bases not matched to a gene. The germline V gene has CDR1 MNHEY and CDR2 SVGAGI. The CDR3 DNA is TGTGCCAGCAGCACGGACAGGCGTAACTATGGCTACACCTTC. Its protein product is CASSTDRRNYGYTF.

The chain recombines TRBV6-2 or TRBV6-3 with TRBJ2-3; D is perhaps TRBD2 (6 bases). Germline loops: CDR1 MNHEY, CDR2 SVGEGT. With 6 bases removed from V and 1 base from J, the gap between germline ends came to 26 bases. The CDR3 runs to 19 residues. The CDR3, as DNA: TGTGCCAGCAGCCGAACCGCTTACAGACTAGATTTTGGCACAGATACGCAGTATTTT. Protein: CASSRTAYRLDFGTDTQYF.

The chain is built from TRBV11-2 and TRBJ1-1; D is perhaps TRBD1 (6 bases). CDR3 length equals 16 residues. The germline gives CDR1 SGHAT, CDR2 FQNNGV. Trimming pared 0 bases from V and 4 bases from J, leaving 15 bases between. DNA of the CDR3: TGTGCCAGCAGCTTAGAGAGGGGGATTGGTGGCACTGAAGCTTTCTTT. Amino acid sequence: CASSLERGIGGTEAFF.

The chain carries TRBV7-9 and TRBJ2-1, with 7 bases aligning to TRBD2. The CDR3 is 16 residues long. V shed 5 bases and J 4 bases; nucleotides not matched to a gene: 11. Germline lookup yields CDR1 SEHNR and CDR2 FQNEAQ (reference sequence). The CDR3, as DNA: TGTGCCAGCAGCGTGCTGACTAGCAACCTTTACAATGAGCAGTTCTTC. Its protein product is CASSVLTSNLYNEQFF.

The chain employs TRBV19 and TRBJ1-2, with TRBD1 matching over 11 bases. The CDR3 runs to 15 residues. V gave up 4 bases and J gave up 6 bases; unmatched junction bases: 7. CDR1 is LNHDA and CDR2 is SQIVND in the germline V gene (reference sequence). CDR3 amino acids: CASSKNPGQGDGYTF. In nucleotides, the CDR3 is TGTGCCAGTAGTAAGAACCCGGGACAGGGGGATGGCTACACCTTC.

The chain carries TRBV28 and TRBJ2-6; maybe TRBD1 (6 bases). Germline CDR1 reads MDHEN; CDR2 reads SYDVKM. CDR3 length: 15 residues. Trimming removed 6 bases at V and 4 bases at J, with 13 bases between. The CDR3 spells CASSHTGSGANVLTF. The CDR3, as DNA: TGTGCCAGCAGCCATACAGGGTCCGGGGCCAACGTCCTGACTTTC.

The CDR3 spells CAWSVLRGSNSPLHF. The CDR3 DNA sequence: TGTGCCTGGAGTGTACTGAGGGGGTCGAATTCACCCCTCCACTTT. This chain links TRBV30 with TRBJ1-6; a weak D match, TRBD1 (6 bases). CDR1 is GTSNPN and CDR2 is SVGIG in the germline V gene (reference sequence). The CDR3 totals 15 residues. The V end was cut by 0 bases, the J end by 7 bases, with 13 bases between.

This sequence joins TRBV27 and TRBJ1-6; maybe TRBD1 (5 bases). This CDR3 spans 14 amino acids. Per germline, CDR1 MNHEY and CDR2 SMNVEV (reference sequence). V was shortened by 5 bases and J by 12 bases, with 17 bases between the two germline ends. The CDR3 sequence is CASSLRGPAVPLHF. The CDR3 DNA reads TGTGCCAGCAGTCTAAGGGGCCCGGCGGTACCCCTCCACTTT.

This clone appeared a single time. This chain uses TRBV19 with TRBJ2-2, with 12 bases fitting TRBD2. J lost 4 bases, V lost 1 base, and 10 bases had no gene match. This CDR3 is 19 amino acids long. Germline V gives CDR1 LNHDA, CDR2 SQIVND (reference sequence). CDR3 residues: CASSIGRLAGGPGTGELFF. The CDR3 coding sequence is TGTGCCAGTAGTATAGGAAGGCTAGCGGGAGGGCCGGGCACCGGGGAGCTGTTTTTT.

This clone appeared a few times. V gene TRBV9 combines with J gene TRBJ1-2; weak D call: TRBD1 (6 bases). Trimming stripped 3 bases from V and 8 bases from J, with 8 bases between. The CDR3 contains 11 residues. CDR1 and CDR2 from the germline V gene are SGDLS and YYNGEE. This CDR3 reads CASSGDNGYTF. The CDR3 DNA is TGTGCCAGCAGCGGGGACAACGGCTACACCTTC. The entire variable domain, with the rest obtained from reference TRBV9 and TRBJ1-2, is as follows: DSGVTQTPKHLITATGQRVTLRCSPRSGDLSVYWYQQSLDQGLQFLIQYYNGEERAKGNILERFSAQQFPDLHSELNLSSLELGDSALYFCASSGDNGYTFGSGTRLTVV.

The chain links TRBV29-1 to TRBJ1-3, with D unresolved. Germline loops: CDR1 SQVTM, CDR2 ANQGSEA. The V and J ends lost 2 bases and 3 bases respectively, with 8 bases between them. CDR3 length: 13 amino acids. The CDR3 region is CSVESNFGNTIYF. DNA for the CDR3: TGCAGCGTTGAATCTAACTTTGGAAACACCATATATTTT.

This chain joins TRBV28 and TRBJ1-5, with TRBD1 identical over 10 bases. The CDR3 runs 15 residues. V was pared by 7 bases and J by 7 bases, with 10 bases of the junction left unmatched. The germline V gene has CDR1 MDHEN and CDR2 SYDVKM. The CDR3 DNA reads TGTGCCAGCACCCTAGGGACAGGGGTTTTGCAGCCCCAGCATTTT. It is translated as CASTLGTGVLQPQHF.

This chain connects TRBV6-2 or TRBV6-3 to TRBJ1-2, with D unresolved. Germline V gives CDR1 MNHEY, CDR2 SVGEGT. Trimming removed 5 bases from V and 1 base from J, with 8 bases in between. CDR3 length equals 13 residues. The CDR3 DNA reads as TGTGCCAGCAGTGACCGGGATAACTATGGCTACACCTTC. It codes for CASSDRDNYGYTF.

This chain links TRBV2 with TRBJ2-1, with 10 bases fitting TRBD2. This CDR3 has 17 amino acids. CDR1 and CDR2 from the germline V gene are SNHLY and FYNNEI. Trimming at V came to 7 bases and at J to 4 bases, leaving 13 bases not matched to a gene. The CDR3 is CASIKGLAKSEYNEQFF. The CDR3 DNA is TGTGCCAGCATTAAGGGACTAGCGAAATCCGAATACAATGAGCAGTTCTTC. Full variable domain (rest looked up from reference TRBV2 and TRBJ2-1): EPEVTQTPSHQVTQMGQEVILRCVPISNHLYFYWYRQILGQKVEFLVSFYNNEISEKSEIFDDQFSVERPDGSNFTLKIRSTKLEDSAMYFCASIKGLAKSEYNEQFFGPGTRLTVL.

J is TRBJ2-5 and V is TRBV6-1; D is perhaps TRBD2 (7 bases). Germline lookup yields CDR1 MNHNS and CDR2 SASEGT. V was shortened by 2 bases and J by 5 bases, with 15 bases between the two germline ends. The length of the CDR3 is 15 residues. The CDR3, as DNA: TGTGCCAGCAGTGAATGGGGGGCGGGAGCGGAGACCCAGTACTTC. This translates into CASSEWGAGAETQYF.

This clone was found a few times. The rearrangement joins TRBV4-3 to TRBJ2-1; 7 positions match TRBD1. CDR3 length: 16 amino acids. The germline V gene encodes CDR1 LGHNA and CDR2 YSLEER. The J segment lost 7 bases and the V segment lost 3 bases, leaving 12 bases of the junction unmatched. The chain's CDR3 is CASSQSGGQLGNEQFF. DNA of the CDR3: TGCGCCAGCAGCCAGTCAGGGGGACAACTGGGTAATGAGCAGTTCTTC.

The J gene is TRBJ1-6, the V gene TRBV7-9; TRBD1 agrees at 7 bases. This CDR3 has 18 amino acids. The V and J ends lost 3 bases and 0 bases, in that order; junction bases with no gene match: 8. Germline lookup yields CDR1 SEHNR and CDR2 FQNEAQ (reference sequence). CDR3 DNA sequence: TGTGCCAGCAGCTTCGGACAGGCCTACATCTCCTATAATTCACCCCTCCACTTT. Protein: CASSFGQAYISYNSPLHF.

The chain carries TRBV19 and TRBJ2-1; TRBD2 matches 10 bases. The CDR3 covers 16 residues. Germline CDR1 reads LNHDA; CDR2 reads SQIVND (reference sequence). J was trimmed by 4 bases and V by 7 bases; bases with no gene match: 10. This CDR3 reads CASKGTGTSVYNEQFF. The CDR3 nucleotides read TGTGCCAGTAAAGGTACCGGGACTAGCGTATACAATGAGCAGTTCTTC.

The chain combines TRBV28 with TRBJ2-2; 7 bases are shared with TRBD2. V gave up 6 bases and J gave up 1 base; unmatched junction bases: 2. The CDR3 covers 14 residues. The germline V gene has CDR1 MDHEN and CDR2 SYDVKM. The CDR3 sequence: CASRLALNTGELFF. The CDR3 coding sequence is TGTGCCAGCAGACTAGCGTTGAACACCGGGGAGCTGTTTTTT.

CDR3 in amino acids: CASSPVGGLHEQFF. The DNA for the CDR3 is TGTGCCAGCAGCCCCGTAGGGGGTCTCCATGAGCAGTTCTTC. The rearrangement links TRBV4-2 to TRBJ2-1; maybe TRBD1 (6 bases). V lost 4 bases to trimming and J lost 8 bases, with 15 bases between them. The CDR3 loop spans 14 amino acids. CDR1 is LGHNA and CDR2 is YNFKEQ in the germline V gene.

V usage is TRBV30 and J usage is TRBJ2-4; D perhaps matches TRBD1 (5 bases). Looked up from germline, CDR1 is GTSNPN and CDR2 is SVGIG (reference sequence). V lost 3 bases, J lost 4 bases, and 10 bases lay in between. The CDR3 length is 13 residues. DNA of the CDR3: TGTGCCTGGAGCGACGACAGAAAAAACATTCAGTACTTC. Encoded protein: CAWSDDRKNIQYF.

Concerning this clone: Relative to the germline gene, one junction end is altered; a read error may explain this. The V and J genes are TRBV24-1 and TRBJ1-6, with TRBD1 matching over 9 bases. The CDR3 extends over 12 amino acids. Germline V gene data show CDR1 as KGHDR and CDR2 as SFDVKD. The CDR3: CATSDGTGSYFF. CDR3 coding DNA: TGTGCCACCAGTGATGGGACAGGGTCGTATTTTTTT.

The rearrangement joins TRBV2 to TRBJ2-3, with 12 bases aligning to TRBD2. This CDR3 comprises 15 residues. Germline V gene sequence: CDR1 SNHLY, CDR2 FYNNEI. V was pared by 5 bases and J by 3 bases, with 3 bases of the junction left unmatched. The CDR3 DNA is TGTGCCAGCAGTCTAGCGGGAGGGAGGACAGATACGCAGTATTTT. Amino acid sequence: CASSLAGGRTDTQYF.

This rearrangement joins TRBV5-1 to TRBJ1-1; 11 bases map to TRBD1. The germline gives CDR1 SGHRS, CDR2 YFSETQ. The CDR3 is 16 residues long. J lost 3 bases, V lost 0 bases, and 4 bases had no gene match. The CDR3 bases are TGCGCCAGCAGCTTGGTAACGGGACAGGGGGACACTGAAGCTTTCTTT. Translation gives CASSLVTGQGDTEAFF.

This clone showed up just a few times. V usage is TRBV7-9 and J usage is TRBJ2-7, with 13 positions matching TRBD2. Trimming at V came to 7 bases and at J to 6 bases, leaving 6 bases not matched to a gene. The CDR3 runs 14 residues. Germline V lookup: CDR1 SEHNR, CDR2 FQNEAQ (reference sequence). The CDR3 bases are TGTGCCAGCAAACTAGCGGGAGGGCCTCTCGAGCAGTACTTC. Translating gives CASKLAGGPLEQYF.

The chain has TRBV4-2 and TRBJ2-7, with D possibly matching TRBD2 (7 bases). Germline assignment: CDR1 LGHNA and CDR2 YNFKEQ. With 0 bases removed from V and 5 bases from J, the gap between germline ends came to 17 bases. The CDR3 consists of 16 residues. The CDR3 spells CASSQELRGGQDEQYF. The CDR3 DNA reads TGTGCCAGCAGCCAAGAACTAAGGGGGGGTCAGGACGAGCAGTACTTC.

Of note for this clone: One end of the junction varies from germline; a read error may be responsible. The chain links TRBV3-1 (or the pseudogene TRBV3-2) to TRBJ1-4; D is perhaps TRBD1 (6 bases). Germline V gene data show CDR1 as LGHDT and CDR2 as YNNKEL (reference sequence). The length of the CDR3 is 13 residues. CDR3 nucleotides: TGTGCCAGCAGCCAAAGACCTGGGACAACAAGTTTCTTT. It codes for CASSQRPGTTSFF.

The rearrangement links TRBV7-2 to TRBJ2-7; 10 nucleotides align to TRBD2. Germline CDR1 reads SGHTA; CDR2 reads FQGNSA. V gave up 1 base and J gave up 2 bases; unmatched junction bases: 2. The CDR3 contains 15 residues. The CDR3, as DNA: TGTGCCAGCAGCTTAGGGCTAGCGGGAGCCTACGAGCAGTACTTC. Translating gives CASSLGLAGAYEQYF.

The table lists this clone with a few counts. The chain recombines TRBV28 with TRBJ2-5, with 8 bases matching TRBD2. The germline V gene has CDR1 MDHEN and CDR2 SYDVKM. The CDR3 is made up of 16 amino acids. The J segment lost 7 bases and the V segment lost 5 bases, leaving 15 bases of the junction unmatched. The CDR3 region is CASSAASTSGPGTQYF. The DNA of the CDR3 is TGTGCCAGCAGTGCCGCGTCAACTAGCGGCCCGGGGACCCAGTACTTC. The full variable domain, in which reference TRBV28 and TRBJ2-5 provide the parts outside the CDR3, is DVKVTQSSRYLVKRTGEKVFLECVQDMDHENMFWYRQDPGLGLRLIYFSYDVKMKEKGDIPEGYSVSREKKERFSLILESASTNQTSMYLCASSAASTSGPGTQYFGPGTRLLVL.